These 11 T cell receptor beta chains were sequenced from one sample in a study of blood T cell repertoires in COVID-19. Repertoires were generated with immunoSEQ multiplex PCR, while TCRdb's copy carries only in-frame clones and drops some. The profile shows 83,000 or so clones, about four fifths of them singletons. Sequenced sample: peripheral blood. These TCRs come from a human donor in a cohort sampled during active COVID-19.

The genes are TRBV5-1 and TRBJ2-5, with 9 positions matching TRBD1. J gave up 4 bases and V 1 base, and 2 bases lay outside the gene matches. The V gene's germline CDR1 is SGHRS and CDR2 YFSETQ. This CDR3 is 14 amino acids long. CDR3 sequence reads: CASSLQTGGETQYF. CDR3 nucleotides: TGCGCCAGCAGCTTGCAGACAGGGGGAGAGACCCAGTACTTC.

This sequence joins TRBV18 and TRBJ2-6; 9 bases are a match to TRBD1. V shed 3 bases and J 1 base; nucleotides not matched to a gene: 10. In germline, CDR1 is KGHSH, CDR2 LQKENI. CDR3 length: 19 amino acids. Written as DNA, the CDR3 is TGTGCCAGCTCACCCAGACCGGGACAGGGCCGTTCTGGGGCCAACGTCCTGACTTTC. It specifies CASSPRPGQGRSGANVLTF.

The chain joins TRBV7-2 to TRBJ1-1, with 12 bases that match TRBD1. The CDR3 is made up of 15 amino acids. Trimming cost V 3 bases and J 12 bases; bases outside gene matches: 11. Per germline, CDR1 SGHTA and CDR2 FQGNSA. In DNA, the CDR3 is TGTGCCAGCAGCTTCCCGGGACAGGGGGCGATATCGACTTTCTTT. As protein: CASSFPGQGAISTFF. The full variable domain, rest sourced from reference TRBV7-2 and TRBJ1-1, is GAGVSQSPSNKVTEKGKDVELRCDPISGHTALYWYRQSLGQGLEFLIYFQGNSAPDKSGLPSDRFSAERTGGSVSTLTIQRTQQEDSAVYLCASSFPGQGAISTFFGQGTRLTVV.

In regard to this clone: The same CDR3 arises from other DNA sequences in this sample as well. The CDR3 loop is CASSLGRNTGELFF. The CDR3 DNA reads TGTGCCAGCAGCTTGGGCAGAAACACCGGGGAGCTGTTTTTT. This chain connects TRBV7-9 to TRBJ2-2; no clear D. The CDR3 runs to 14 residues. V lost 3 bases and J lost 2, with 7 bases in between. Germline CDR1 SEHNR, CDR2 FQNEAQ (reference sequence). The whole variable domain, filled in from reference TRBV7-9 and TRBJ2-2, reads DTGVSQNPRHKITKRGQNVTFRCDPISEHNRLYWYRQTLGQGPEFLTYFQNEAQLEKSRLLSDRFSAERPKGSFSTLEIQRTEQGDSAMYLCASSLGRNTGELFFGEGSRLTVL.

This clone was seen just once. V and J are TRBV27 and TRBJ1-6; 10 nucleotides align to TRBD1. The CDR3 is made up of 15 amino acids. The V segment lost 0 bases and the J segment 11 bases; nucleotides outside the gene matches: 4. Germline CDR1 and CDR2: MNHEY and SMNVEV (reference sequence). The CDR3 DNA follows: TGTGCCAGCAGTTTATCGTGGACAGGGGGTACACCCCTCCACTTT. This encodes CASSLSWTGGTPLHF.

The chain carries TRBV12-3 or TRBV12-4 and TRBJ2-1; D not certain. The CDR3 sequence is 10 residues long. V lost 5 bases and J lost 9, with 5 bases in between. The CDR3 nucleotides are TGTGCCAGCAGTACGGTTGAGCAGTTCTTC. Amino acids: CASSTVEQFF.

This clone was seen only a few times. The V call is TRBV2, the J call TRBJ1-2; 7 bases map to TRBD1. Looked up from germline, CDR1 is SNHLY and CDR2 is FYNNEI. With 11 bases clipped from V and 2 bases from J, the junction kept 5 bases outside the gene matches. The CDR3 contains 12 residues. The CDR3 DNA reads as TGTGCCTTGGGACAGCCGAACTATGGCTACACCTTC. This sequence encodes CALGQPNYGYTF.

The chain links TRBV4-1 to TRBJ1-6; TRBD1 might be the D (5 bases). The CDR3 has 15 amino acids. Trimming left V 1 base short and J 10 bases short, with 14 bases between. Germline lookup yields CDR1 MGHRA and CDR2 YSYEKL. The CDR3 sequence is CASSQGQTAYSPLHF. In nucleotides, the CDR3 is TGCGCCAGCAGCCAAGGACAGACGGCTTACTCACCCCTCCACTTT.

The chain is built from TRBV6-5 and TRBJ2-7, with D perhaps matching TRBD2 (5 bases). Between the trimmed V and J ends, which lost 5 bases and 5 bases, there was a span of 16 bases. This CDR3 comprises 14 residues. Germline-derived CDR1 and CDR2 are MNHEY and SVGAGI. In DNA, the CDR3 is TGTGCCAGCAGTCAGCAAGGGAGTCGCAACGAGCAGTACTTC. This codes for CASSQQGSRNEQYF.

CDR3 coding DNA: TGTGCCAGCATACCCGGGGGTAGTCAGCCCCAGCATTTT. Protein sequence: CASIPGGSQPQHF. The chain is built from TRBV28 and TRBJ1-5, with D possibly matching TRBD1 (5 bases). Germline CDR1 and CDR2: MDHEN and SYDVKM. The germline V and J ends were trimmed by 7 bases and 6 bases, with 13 bases remaining between them. This CDR3 has 13 residues.

CDR3 nucleotide sequence: TGCGCCAGCAGCCAGAGGTTGGAATACAATGAGCAGTTCTTC. It translates to CASSQRLEYNEQFF. The gene calls are TRBV5-1 and TRBJ2-1; D remains ambiguous. Trimming removed 4 bases at V and 4 bases at J, with 12 bases between. CDR1 is SGHRS and CDR2 is YFSETQ in the germline V gene. The CDR3 is 14 residues long.